The clone carrying this TCR beta chain was seen a few times. Its target is not known. The CDR3 totals 17 residues. V gave up 2 bases and J gave up 1 base; unmatched junction bases: 8. Germline V gene lookup returns CDR1 MNHEY and CDR2 SMNVEV (reference sequence). This sample was taken from a study of cytomegalovirus exposure and HLA in healthy donors. The PCR used 60 Vbeta and 13 Jbeta primers. Per the original data handling: Later, some 79 million unique TCR beta chains were counted in an analysis, and roughly 11 million of them were shared. Sequencing was performed with immunoSEQ multiplex PCR; in TCRdb, only in-frame clones are kept and a portion is missing. That table supplies the V and J calls and clone size; D and trimming were determined from the DNA. This table has some 110,000 clones, roughly 13% appearing once. Study-wide results and limits: Rare sequences made up most TCRs, while some public TCRs were found in many donors. The authors judged a highly shared variant cluster likely a sequencing artifact.

The receptor was isolated from a middle-aged man in good health and CMV-seropositive. The sequenced sample was PBMCs. The rearrangement links TRBV27 to TRBJ2-1; 7 bases are shared with TRBD2. CDR3 nucleotides: TGTGCCAGCAGTTTAGGGGGAAGCGGGGCATCCTACAATGAGCAGTTCTTC. Residues: CASSLGGSGASYNEQFF.